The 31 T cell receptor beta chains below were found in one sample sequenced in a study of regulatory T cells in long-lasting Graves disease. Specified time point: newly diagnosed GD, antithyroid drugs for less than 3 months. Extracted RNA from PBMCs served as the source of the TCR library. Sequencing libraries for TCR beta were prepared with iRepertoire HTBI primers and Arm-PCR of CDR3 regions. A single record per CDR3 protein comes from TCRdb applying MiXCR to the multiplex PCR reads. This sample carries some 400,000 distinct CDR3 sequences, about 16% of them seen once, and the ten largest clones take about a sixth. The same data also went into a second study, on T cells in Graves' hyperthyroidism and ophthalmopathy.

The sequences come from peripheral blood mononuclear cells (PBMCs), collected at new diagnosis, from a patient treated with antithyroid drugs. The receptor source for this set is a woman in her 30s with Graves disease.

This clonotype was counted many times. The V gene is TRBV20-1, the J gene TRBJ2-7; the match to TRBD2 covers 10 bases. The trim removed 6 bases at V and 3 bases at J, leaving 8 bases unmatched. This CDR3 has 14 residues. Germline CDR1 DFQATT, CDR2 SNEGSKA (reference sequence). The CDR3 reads CSATKREGLYEQYF. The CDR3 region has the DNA TGCAGTGCCACCAAGCGGGAGGGCCTCTACGAGCAGTACTTC.

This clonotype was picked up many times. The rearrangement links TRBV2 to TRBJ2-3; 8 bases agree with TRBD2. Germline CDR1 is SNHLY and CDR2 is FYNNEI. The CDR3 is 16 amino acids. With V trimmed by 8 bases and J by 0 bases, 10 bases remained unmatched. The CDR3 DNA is TGTGCCAGCGGGATGAGCGGGAGTGGTAGCACAGATACGCAGTATTTT. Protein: CASGMSGSGSTDTQYF.

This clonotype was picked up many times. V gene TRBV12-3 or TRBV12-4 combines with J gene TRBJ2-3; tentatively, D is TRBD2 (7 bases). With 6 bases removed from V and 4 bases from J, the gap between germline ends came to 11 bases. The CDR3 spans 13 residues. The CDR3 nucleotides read TGTGCCAGCAGACGCGGGGGCGCAGATACGCAGTATTTT. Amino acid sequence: CASRRGGADTQYF.

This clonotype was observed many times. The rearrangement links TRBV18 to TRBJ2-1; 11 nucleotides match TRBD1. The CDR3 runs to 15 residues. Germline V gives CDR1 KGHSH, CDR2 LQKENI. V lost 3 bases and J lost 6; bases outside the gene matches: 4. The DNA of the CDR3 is TGTGCCAGCTCACCTCTAGGACAGGGGGCCAATGAGCAGTTCTTC. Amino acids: CASSPLGQGANEQFF. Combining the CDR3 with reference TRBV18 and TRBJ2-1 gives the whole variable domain NAGVMQNPRHLVRRRGQEARLRCSPMKGHSHVYWYRQLPEEGLKFMVYLQKENIIDESGMPKERFSAEFPKEGPSILRIQQVVRGDSAAYFCASSPLGQGANEQFFGPGTRLTVL.

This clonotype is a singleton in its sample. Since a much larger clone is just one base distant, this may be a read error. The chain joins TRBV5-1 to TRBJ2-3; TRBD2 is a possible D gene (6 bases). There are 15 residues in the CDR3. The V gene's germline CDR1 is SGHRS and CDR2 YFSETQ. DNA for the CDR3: TGCGCCGGCAGCCTGGAGGGGCTAGTGGAAGATACGCAGTATTTT. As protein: CAGSLEGLVEDTQYF. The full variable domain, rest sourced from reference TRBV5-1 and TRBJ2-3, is KAGVTQTPRYLIKTRGQQVTLSCSPISGHRSVSWYQQTPGQGLQFLFEYFSETQRNKGNFPGRFSGRQFSNSRSEMNVSTLELGDSALYLCAGSLEGLVEDTQYFGPGTRLTVL.

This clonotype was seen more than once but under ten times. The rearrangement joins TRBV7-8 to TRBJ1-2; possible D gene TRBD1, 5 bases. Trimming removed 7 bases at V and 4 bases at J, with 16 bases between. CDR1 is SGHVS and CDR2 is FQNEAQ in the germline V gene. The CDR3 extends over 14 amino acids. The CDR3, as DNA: TGTGCCAGCATCCAGAGCAGGGTGTCCTATGGCTACACCTTC. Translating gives CASIQSRVSYGYTF.

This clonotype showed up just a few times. Here the CDR3 DNA reads TGTGCCAGTAGGGACGCCTCCCGGAACACTGAAGCTTTCTTT. This codes for CASRDASRNTEAFF. This rearrangement joins TRBV19 to TRBJ1-1; D is uncertain. The CDR3 totals 14 residues. Trimming cost V 6 bases and J 1 base, with 12 bases left between them. The V gene's germline CDR1 is LNHDA and CDR2 SQIVND (reference sequence).

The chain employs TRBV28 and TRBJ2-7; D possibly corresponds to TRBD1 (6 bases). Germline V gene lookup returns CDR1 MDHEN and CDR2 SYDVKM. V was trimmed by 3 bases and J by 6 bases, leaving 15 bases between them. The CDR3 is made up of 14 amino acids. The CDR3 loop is CASSFVRGRVEQYF. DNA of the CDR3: TGTGCCAGCAGTTTCGTCAGGGGAAGGGTCGAGCAGTACTTC.

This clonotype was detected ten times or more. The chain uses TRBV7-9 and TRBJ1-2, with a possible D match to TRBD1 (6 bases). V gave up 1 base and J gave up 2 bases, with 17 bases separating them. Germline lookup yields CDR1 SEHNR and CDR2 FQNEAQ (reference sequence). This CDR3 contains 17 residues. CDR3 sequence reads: CASSLEAGAMGNYGYTF. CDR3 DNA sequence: TGTGCCAGCAGCTTAGAAGCAGGGGCGATGGGGAACTATGGCTACACCTTC.

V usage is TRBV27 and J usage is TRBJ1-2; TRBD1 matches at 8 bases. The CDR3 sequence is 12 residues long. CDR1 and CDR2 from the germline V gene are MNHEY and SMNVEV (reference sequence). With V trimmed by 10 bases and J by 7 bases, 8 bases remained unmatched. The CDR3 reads CATSRTGSGYTF. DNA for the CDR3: TGTGCCACCTCCCGGACAGGGAGTGGCTACACCTTC.

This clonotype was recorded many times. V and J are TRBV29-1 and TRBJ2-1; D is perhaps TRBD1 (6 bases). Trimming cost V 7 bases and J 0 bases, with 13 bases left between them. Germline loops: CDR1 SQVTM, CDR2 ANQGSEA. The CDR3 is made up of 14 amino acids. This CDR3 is CSGGQLSSYNEQFF. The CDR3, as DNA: TGCAGCGGCGGACAGTTAAGCTCCTACAATGAGCAGTTCTTC.

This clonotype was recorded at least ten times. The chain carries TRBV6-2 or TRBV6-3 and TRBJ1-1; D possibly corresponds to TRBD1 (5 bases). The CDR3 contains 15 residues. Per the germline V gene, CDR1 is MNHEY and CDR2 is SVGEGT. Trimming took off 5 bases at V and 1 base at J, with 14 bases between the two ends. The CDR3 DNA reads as TGTGCCAGCAGTACGGGACTTCGAGGGAACACTGAAGCTTTCTTT. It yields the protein CASSTGLRGNTEAFF.

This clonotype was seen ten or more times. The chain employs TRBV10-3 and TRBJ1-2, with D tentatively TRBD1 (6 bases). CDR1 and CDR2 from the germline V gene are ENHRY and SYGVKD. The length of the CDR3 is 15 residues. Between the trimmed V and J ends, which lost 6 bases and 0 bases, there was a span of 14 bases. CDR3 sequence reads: CAISDRDTSNYGYTF. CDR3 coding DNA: TGTGCCATCAGCGATAGGGACACTTCTAACTATGGCTACACCTTC.

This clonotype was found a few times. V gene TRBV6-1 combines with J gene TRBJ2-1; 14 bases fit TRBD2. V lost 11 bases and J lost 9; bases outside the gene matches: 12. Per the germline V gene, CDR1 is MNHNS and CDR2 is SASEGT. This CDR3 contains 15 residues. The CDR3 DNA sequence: TGTGCCTCGGGGACTAGCGGGAGTACCGGGGGTGAGCAGTTCTTC. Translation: CASGTSGSTGGEQFF.

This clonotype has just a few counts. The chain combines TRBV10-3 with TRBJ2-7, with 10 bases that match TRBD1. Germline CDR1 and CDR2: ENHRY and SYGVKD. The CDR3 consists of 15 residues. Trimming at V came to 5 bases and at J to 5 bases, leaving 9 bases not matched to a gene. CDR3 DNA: TGTGCCATCAGTCCAACGCCCGGGACAGGGGACGAGCAGTACTTC. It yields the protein CAISPTPGTGDEQYF.

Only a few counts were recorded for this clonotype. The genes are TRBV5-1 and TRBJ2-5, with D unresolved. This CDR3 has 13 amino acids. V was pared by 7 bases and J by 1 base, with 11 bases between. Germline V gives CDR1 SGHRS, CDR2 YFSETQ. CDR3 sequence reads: CASDPGSQETQYF. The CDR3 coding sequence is TGCGCCAGCGACCCGGGCTCCCAAGAGACCCAGTACTTC.

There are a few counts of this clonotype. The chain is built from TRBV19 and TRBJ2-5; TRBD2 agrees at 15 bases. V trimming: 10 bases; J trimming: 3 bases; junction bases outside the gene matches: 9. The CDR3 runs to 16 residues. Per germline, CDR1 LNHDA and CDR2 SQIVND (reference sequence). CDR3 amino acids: CATDPGTSGRKETQYF. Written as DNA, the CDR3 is TGTGCCACCGATCCCGGGACTAGCGGGAGGAAAGAGACCCAGTACTTC.

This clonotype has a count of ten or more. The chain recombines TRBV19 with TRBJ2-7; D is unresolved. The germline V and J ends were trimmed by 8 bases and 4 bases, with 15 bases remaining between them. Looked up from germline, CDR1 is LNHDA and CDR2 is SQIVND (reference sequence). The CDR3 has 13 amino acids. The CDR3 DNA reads TGTGCCAGTTCACGCCTATGGGGTTACGAGCAGTACTTC. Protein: CASSRLWGYEQYF.

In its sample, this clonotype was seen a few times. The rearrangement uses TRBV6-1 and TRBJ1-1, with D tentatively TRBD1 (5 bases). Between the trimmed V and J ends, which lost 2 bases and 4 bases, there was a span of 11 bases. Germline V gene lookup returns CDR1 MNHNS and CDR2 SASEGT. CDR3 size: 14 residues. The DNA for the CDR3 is TGTGCCAGCAGTGAACTTGGGGGGAGCACTGAAGCTTTCTTT. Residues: CASSELGGSTEAFF.

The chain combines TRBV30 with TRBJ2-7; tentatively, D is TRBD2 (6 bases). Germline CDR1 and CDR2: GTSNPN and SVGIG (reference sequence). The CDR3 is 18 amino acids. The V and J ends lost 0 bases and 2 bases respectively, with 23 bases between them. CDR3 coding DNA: TGTGCCTGGAGTGTTCTTGGCGGGAAGGTGGCCAAGCCCTACGAGCAGTACTTC. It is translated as CAWSVLGGKVAKPYEQYF.

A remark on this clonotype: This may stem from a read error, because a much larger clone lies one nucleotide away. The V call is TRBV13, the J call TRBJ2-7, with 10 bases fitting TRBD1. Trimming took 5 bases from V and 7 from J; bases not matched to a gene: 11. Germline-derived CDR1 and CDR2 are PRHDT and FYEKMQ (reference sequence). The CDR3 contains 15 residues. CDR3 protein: CASSLRDRGIGEQYF. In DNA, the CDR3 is TGTGCCAGCAGCCTACGGGACAGGGGCATAGGTGAGCAGTACTTC.

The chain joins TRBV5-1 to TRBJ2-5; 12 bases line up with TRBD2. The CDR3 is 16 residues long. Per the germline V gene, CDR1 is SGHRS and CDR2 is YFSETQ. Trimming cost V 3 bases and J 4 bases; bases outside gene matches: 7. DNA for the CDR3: TGCGCCAGCAGCTCCTCTAGCGGGAGGGCAGGAGAGACCCAGTACTTC. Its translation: CASSSSSGRAGETQYF.

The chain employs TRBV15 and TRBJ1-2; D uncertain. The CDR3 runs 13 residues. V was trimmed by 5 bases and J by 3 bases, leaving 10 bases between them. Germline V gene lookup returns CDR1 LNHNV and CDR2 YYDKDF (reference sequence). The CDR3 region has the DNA TGTGCCACCAGCGGAGCTCTAGACTATGGCTACACCTTC. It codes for CATSGALDYGYTF. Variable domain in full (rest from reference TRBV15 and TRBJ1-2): DAMVIQNPRYQVTQFGKPVTLSCSQTLNHNVMYWYQQKSSQAPKLLFHYYDKDFNNEADTPDNFQSRRPNTSFCFLDIRSPGLGDTAMYLCATSGALDYGYTFGSGTRLTVV.

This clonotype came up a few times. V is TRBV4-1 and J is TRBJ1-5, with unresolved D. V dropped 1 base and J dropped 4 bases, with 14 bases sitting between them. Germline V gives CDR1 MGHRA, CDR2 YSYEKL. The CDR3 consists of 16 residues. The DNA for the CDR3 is TGCGCCAGCAGCCAAGTATTCGTTCGGCAGAATCAGCCCCAGCATTTT. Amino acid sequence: CASSQVFVRQNQPQHF.

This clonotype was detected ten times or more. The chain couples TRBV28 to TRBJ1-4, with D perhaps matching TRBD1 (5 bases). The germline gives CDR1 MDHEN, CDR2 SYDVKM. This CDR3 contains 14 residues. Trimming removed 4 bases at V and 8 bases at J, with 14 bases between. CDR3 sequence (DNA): TGTGCCAGCAGTTCGGACACCCCGGGGGAAAAACTGTTTTTT. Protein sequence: CASSSDTPGEKLFF.

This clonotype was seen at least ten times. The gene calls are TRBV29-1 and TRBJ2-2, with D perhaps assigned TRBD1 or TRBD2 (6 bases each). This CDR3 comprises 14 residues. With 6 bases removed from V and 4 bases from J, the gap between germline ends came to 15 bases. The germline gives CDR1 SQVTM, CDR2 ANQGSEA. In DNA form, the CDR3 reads TGCAGCGTAAAGGGGGGCGCCGGCACCGGGGAGCTGTTTTTT. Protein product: CSVKGGAGTGELFF.

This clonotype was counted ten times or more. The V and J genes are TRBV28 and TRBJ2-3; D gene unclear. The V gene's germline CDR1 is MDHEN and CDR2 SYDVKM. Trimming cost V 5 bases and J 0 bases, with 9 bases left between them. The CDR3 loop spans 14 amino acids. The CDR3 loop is CASSPTDSTDTQYF. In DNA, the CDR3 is TGTGCCAGCAGTCCCACAGATAGCACAGATACGCAGTATTTT.

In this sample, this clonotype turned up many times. CDR3 nucleotides: TGTGCCTTATATACCGGGACTCGGGGGTCGAATGAGCAGTTCTTC. The encoded protein is CALYTGTRGSNEQFF. The chain carries TRBV30 and TRBJ2-1, with a tentative D call TRBD2 (6 bases). This CDR3 is built from 15 residues. Germline loops: CDR1 GTSNPN, CDR2 SVGIG (reference sequence). V was pared by 7 bases and J by 7 bases, with 23 bases between.

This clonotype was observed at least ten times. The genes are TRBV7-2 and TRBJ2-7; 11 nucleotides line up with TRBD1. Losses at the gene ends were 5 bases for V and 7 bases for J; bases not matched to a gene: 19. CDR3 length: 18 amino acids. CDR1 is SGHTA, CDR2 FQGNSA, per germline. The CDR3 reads CASSTRDRGSSGMSEQYF. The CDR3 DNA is TGTGCCAGCAGCACTCGGGACAGGGGGTCAAGCGGGATGAGTGAGCAGTACTTC.

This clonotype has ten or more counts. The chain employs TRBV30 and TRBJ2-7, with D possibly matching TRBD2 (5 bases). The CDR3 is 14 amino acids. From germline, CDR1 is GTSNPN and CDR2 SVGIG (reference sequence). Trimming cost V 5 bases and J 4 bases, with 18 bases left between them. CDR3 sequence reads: CAWAPGGSGYEQYF. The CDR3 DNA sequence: TGTGCCTGGGCGCCGGGTGGCAGCGGATACGAGCAGTACTTC.

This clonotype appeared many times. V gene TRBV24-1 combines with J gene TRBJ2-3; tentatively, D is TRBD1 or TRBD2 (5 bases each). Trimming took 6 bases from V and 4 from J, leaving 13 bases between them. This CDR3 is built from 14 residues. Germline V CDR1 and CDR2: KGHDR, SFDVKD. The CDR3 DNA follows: TGTGCCACCAGTAGCCCAAGAGGGGCAGATACGCAGTATTTT. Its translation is CATSSPRGADTQYF.